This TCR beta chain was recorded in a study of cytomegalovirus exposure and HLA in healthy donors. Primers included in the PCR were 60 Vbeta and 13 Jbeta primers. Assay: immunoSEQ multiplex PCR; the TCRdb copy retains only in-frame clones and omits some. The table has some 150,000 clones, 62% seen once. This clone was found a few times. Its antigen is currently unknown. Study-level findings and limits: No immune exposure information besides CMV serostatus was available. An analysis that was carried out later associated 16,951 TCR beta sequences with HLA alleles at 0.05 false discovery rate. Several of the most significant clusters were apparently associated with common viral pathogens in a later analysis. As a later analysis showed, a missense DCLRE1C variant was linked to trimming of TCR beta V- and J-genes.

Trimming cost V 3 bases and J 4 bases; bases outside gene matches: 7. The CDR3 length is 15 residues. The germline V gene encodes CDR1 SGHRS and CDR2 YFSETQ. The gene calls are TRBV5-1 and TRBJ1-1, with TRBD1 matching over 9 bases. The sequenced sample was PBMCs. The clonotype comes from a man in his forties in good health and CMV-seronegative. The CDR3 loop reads CASSWGDRDPTEAFF. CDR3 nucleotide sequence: TGCGCCAGCAGCTGGGGGGACAGGGACCCCACTGAAGCTTTCTTT.